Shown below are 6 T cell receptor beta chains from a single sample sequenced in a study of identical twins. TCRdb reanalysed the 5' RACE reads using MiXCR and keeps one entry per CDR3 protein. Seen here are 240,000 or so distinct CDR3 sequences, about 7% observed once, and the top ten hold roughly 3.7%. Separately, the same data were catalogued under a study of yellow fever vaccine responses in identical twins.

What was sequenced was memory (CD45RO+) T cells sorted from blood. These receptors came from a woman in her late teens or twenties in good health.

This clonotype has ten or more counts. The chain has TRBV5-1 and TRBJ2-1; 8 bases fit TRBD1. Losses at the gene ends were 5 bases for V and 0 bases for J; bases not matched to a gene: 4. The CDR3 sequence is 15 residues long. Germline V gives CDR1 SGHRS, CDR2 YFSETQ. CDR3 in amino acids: CASSFGQGSYNEQFF. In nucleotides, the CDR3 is TGCGCCAGCAGTTTTGGACAGGGCTCCTACAATGAGCAGTTCTTC.

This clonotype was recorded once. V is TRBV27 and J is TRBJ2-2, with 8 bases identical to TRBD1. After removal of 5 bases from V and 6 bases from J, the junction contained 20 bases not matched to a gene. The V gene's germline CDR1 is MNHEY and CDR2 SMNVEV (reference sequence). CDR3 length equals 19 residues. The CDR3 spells CASSPSGGWVYGTPGELFF. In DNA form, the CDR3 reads TGTGCCAGCAGTCCTTCAGGGGGCTGGGTTTATGGGACACCCGGGGAGCTGTTTTTT.

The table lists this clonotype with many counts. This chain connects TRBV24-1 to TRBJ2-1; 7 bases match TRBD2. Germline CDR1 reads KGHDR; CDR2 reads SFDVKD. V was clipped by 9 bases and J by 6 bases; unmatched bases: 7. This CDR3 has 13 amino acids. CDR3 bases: TGTGCCACCGGCGGGAGTCGAGGCAATGAGCAGTTCTTC. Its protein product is CATGGSRGNEQFF.

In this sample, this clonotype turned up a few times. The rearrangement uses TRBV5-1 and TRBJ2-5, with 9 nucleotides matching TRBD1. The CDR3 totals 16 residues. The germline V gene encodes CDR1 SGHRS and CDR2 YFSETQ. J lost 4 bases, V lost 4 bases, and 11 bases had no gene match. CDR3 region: CASSTSAGTGLETQYF. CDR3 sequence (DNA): TGCGCCAGCAGCACCAGTGCCGGGACAGGGCTAGAGACCCAGTACTTC.

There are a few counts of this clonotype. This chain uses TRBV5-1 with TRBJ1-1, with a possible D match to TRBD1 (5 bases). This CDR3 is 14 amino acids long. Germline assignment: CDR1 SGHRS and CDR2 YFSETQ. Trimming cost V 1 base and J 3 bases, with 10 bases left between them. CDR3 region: CASSLQGWDTEAFF. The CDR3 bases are TGCGCCAGCAGCTTGCAGGGATGGGACACTGAAGCTTTCTTT.

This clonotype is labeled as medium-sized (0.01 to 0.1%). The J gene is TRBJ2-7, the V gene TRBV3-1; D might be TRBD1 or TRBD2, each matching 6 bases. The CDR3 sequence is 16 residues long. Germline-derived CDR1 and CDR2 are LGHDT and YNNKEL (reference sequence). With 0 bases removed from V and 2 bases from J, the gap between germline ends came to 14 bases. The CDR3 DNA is TGTGCCAGCAGCCAAGAAGTCGGGGGCTCCACCTACGAGCAGTACTTC. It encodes CASSQEVGGSTYEQYF.